This note documents a single TCR beta chain sequence. No cognate antigen has been identified for it. It has no much larger one-base neighbor in the sample; base qualities were not kept. This specimen comes from a study of CD8 T cells in ankylosing spondylitis (TCRdb year 2017). For the study in its entirety: The study set out to find disease-linked TCR variants by profiling T cell receptor beta repertoires in ankylosing spondylitis patients and healthy donors. Samples of peripheral blood were taken, and for ankylosing spondylitis patients, synovial fluid was collected as well. In total, the full study cohort was made up of 85 to 140 healthy donors and about two dozen ankylosing spondylitis patients. Study-wide conclusions, independent of this receptor: Significant enrichment of the disease-linked clones was reported in matched synovial fluid samples from ankylosing spondylitis patients. The disease-linked clones showed a CD8+ phenotype and occurred at relatively low frequencies in peripheral blood. Blood from ankylosing spondylitis patients appeared to be characterized by a TCR beta motif composed of several highly homologous amino acid variants. Some TCR beta motif variants had previously been reported in synovial fluid and blood of reactive arthritis patients, which suggested common disease-initiation mechanisms.

Reading from cysteine to phenylalanine, the CDR3 counts 15 amino acids. Only the CDR3 DNA is retained, 45 bases long and in frame from the first base. CDR1 MGHRA and CDR2 YSYEKL are derived from the germline V gene. V is pruned by 5 bases and J by 9 bases, leaving 12 bases of the junction without a gene match. The sequencer was an Illumina HiSeq 2500. Quantitative 5'-RACE with molecular barcodes was the method used to prepare the TCR beta libraries. In the source study's methods: Disease-linked TCR variants were identified with a new computational method built on a probabilistic model of VDJ rearrangement. TCRdb passed the public sequencing reads through fastp at Q25 and MiXCR, retaining productive beta sequences. All rows with the same CDR3 protein become a single entry with the most common DNA and genes. TCRdb's processing, not the authors' own work, is the source of the V and J calls. The sample table holds 200,000 to 250,000 distinct CDR3 sequences, of which under 30% were seen once. Approximately 6.6% of the sample rests with the top ten.

Rearrangement joined TRBV4-1 to TRBJ2-1; a stretch of 8 junction bases matches TRBD2. The sequence was obtained from a male donor with ankylosing spondylitis or in good health (not recorded which). Material: blood, either unsorted or a sorted T cell fraction (not recorded which). For the CDR3, the sequence is CASSKGLAEFSEQFF. The nucleotide sequence is given as TGCGCCAGCAGCAAAGGACTAGCCGAATTCTCTGAGCAGTTCTTC.